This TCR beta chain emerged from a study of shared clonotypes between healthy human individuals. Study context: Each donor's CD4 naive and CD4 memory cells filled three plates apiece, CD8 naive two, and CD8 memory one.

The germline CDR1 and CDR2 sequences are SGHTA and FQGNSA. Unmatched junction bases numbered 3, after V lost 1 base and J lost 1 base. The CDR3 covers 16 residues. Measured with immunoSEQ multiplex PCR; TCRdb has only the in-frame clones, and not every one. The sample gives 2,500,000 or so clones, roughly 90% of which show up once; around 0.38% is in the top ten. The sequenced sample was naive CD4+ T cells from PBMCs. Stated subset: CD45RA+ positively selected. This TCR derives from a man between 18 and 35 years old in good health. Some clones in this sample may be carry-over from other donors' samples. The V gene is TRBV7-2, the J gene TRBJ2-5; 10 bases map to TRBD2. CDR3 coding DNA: TGTGCCAGCAGCTTAGTGGGACTAGCGTCCCAAGAGACCCAGTACTTC. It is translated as CASSLVGLASQETQYF.